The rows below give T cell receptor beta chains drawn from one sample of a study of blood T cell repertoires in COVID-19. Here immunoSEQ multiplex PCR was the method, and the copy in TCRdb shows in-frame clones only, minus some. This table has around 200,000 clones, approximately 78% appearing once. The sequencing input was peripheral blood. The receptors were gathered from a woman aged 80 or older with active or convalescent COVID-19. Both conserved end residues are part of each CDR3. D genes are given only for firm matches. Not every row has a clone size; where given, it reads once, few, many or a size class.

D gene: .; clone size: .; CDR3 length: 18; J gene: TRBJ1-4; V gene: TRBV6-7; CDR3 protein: CASSSIRHPLSSNEKLFF; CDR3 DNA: TGTGCCAGCAGTTCCATCAGACACCCTCTTTCCTCTAATGAAAAACTGTTTTTT
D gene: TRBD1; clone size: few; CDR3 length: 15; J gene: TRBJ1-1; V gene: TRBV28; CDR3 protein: CASSPGTTGRTEAFF; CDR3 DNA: TGTGCCAGCAGTCCGGGGACGACAGGGAGAACTGAAGCTTTCTTT
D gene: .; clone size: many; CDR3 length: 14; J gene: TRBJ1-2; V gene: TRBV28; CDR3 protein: CASREGGTIYGYTF; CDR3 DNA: TGTGCCAGCAGGGAGGGCGGAACGATCTATGGCTACACCTTC
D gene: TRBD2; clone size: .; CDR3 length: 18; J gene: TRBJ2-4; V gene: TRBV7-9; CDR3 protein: CASSKTSGGAIAKNIQYF; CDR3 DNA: TGTGCCAGCAGCAAGACTAGCGGGGGTGCCATAGCCAAAAACATTCAGTACTTC
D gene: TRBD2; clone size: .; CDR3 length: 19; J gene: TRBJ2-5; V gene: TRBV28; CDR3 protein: CASSSSLLTSGGGRETQYF; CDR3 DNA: TGTGCCAGCAGTTCCTCCCTGTTGACTAGCGGGGGGGGGCGTGAGACCCAGTACTTC
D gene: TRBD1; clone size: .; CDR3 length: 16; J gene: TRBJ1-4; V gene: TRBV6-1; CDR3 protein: CASSVFWDRINEKLFF; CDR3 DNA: TGTGCCAGCAGTGTCTTTTGGGACAGGATAAATGAAAAACTGTTTTTT
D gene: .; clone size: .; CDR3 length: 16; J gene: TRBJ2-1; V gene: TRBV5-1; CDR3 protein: CASSLKQYNSYNEQFF; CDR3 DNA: TGCGCCAGCAGCTTGAAACAGTACAACTCCTACAATGAGCAGTTCTTC
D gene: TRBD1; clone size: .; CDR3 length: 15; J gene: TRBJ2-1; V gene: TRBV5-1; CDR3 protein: CASSFLQGVRDEQFF; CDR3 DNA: TGCGCCAGCAGCTTTTTACAGGGGGTGAGGGATGAGCAGTTCTTC
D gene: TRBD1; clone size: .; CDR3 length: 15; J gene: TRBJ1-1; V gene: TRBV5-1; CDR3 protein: CASSDPRQGNTEAFF; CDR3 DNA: TGCGCCAGCTCCGATCCTCGACAGGGCAACACTGAAGCTTTCTTT
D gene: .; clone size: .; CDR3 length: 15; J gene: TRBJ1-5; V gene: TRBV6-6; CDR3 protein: CASSYPDYSNQPQHF; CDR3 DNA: TGTGCCAGCAGTTACCCCGACTATAGCAATCAGCCCCAGCATTTT
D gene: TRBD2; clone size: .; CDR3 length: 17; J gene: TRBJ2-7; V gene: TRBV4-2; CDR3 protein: CASSRARTGGPSYEQYF; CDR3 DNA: TGTGCCAGCAGCCGGGCGAGAACGGGGGGACCCTCCTACGAGCAGTACTTC
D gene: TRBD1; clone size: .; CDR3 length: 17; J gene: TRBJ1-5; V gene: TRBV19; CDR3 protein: CASSIDRSQGAVQPQHF; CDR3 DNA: TGTGCCAGTAGTATAGATCGGAGTCAGGGGGCGGTTCAGCCCCAGCATTTT
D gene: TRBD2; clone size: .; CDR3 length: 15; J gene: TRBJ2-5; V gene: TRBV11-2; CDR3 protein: CASSLAGGLGETQYF; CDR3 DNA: TGTGCCAGCAGCTTAGCGGGGGGGCTTGGAGAGACCCAGTACTTC
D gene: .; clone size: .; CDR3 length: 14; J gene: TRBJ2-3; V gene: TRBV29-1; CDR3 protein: CSVDMGGGGDTQYF; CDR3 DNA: TGCAGCGTTGATATGGGGGGGGGCGGCGATACGCAGTATTTT
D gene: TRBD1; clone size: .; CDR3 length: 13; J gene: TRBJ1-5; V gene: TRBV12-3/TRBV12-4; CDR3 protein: CASRTGGDQPQHF; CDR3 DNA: TGTGCCAGCCGCACAGGGGGCGATCAGCCCCAGCATTTT
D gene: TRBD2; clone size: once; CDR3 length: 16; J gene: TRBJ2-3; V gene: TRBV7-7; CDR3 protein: CASSKFGLALGDTQYF; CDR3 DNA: TGTGCCAGCAGCAAATTCGGACTAGCATTAGGAGATACGCAGTATTTT
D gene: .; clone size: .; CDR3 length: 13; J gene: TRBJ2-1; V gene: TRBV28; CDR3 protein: CASRAGQLNEQFF; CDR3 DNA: TGTGCCAGCAGAGCTGGACAGCTCAATGAGCAGTTCTTC
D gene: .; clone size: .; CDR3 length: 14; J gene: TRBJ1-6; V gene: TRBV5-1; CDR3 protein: CASSLVRVDSPLHF; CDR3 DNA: TGCGCCAGCAGCTTAGTGAGGGTTGATTCACCCCTCCACTTT
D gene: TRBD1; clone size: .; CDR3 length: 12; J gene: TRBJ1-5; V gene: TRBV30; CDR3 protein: CAWGQDNQPQHF; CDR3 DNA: TGTGCCTGGGGACAGGATAATCAGCCCCAGCATTTT
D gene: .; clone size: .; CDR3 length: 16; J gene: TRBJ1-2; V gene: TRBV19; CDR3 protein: CASTPPKGRGYDGYTF; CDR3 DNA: TGTGCCAGTACACCTCCCAAGGGCAGGGGTTACGATGGCTACACCTTC
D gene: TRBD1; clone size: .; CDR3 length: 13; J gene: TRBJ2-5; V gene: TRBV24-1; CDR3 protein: CATSQGARETQYF; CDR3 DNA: TGTGCCACCAGCCAGGGGGCCCGGGAGACCCAGTACTTC
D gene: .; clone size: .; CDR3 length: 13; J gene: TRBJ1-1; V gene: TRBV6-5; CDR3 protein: CASNLQVNTEAFF; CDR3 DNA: TGTGCCAGCAATCTCCAGGTTAACACTGAAGCTTTCTTT
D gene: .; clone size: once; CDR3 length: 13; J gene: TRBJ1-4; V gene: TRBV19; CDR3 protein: CASKGVIREKLFF; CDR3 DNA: TGTGCCAGTAAGGGGGTGATACGGGAAAAACTGTTTTTT
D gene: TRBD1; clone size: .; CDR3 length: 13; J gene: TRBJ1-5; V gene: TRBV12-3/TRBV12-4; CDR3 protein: CASSLTGPQPQHF; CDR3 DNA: TGTGCCAGCAGTTTGACAGGGCCTCAGCCCCAGCATTTT
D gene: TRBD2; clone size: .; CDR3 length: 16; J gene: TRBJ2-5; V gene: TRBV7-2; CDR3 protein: CASSPRSSGGGETQYF; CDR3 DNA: TGTGCCAGCAGCCCTAGATCAAGCGGGGGGGGAGAGACCCAGTACTTC
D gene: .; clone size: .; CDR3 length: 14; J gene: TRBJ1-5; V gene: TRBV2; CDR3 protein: CASATVDSNQPQHF; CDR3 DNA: TGTGCCAGCGCCACAGTCGATAGCAATCAGCCCCAGCATTTT
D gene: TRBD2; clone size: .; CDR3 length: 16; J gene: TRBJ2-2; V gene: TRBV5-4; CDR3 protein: CASSSMTSGGTGELFF; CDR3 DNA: TGTGCCAGCAGCTCCATGACTAGCGGGGGCACCGGGGAGCTGTTTTTT
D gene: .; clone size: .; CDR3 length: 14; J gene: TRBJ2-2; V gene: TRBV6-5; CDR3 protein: CASSQRAETGELFF; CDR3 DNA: TGTGCCAGCAGTCAGAGGGCGGAAACCGGGGAGCTGTTTTTT
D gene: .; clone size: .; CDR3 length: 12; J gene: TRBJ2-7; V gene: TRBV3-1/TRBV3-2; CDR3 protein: CASSQNTYEQYF; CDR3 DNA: TGTGCCAGCAGCCAAAACACCTACGAGCAGTACTTC
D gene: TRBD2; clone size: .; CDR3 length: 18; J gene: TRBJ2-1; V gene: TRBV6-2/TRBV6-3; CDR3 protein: CASSSLGRGGVRDNEQFF; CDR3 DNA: TGTGCCAGCAGTTCCCTGGGGAGGGGTGGTGTTAGGGACAATGAGCAGTTCTTC
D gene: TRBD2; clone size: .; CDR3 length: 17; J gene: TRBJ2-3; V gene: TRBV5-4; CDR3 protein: CASSLGTSGGAADTQYF; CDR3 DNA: TGTGCCAGCAGCTTGGGGACTAGCGGGGGGGCCGCAGATACGCAGTATTTT
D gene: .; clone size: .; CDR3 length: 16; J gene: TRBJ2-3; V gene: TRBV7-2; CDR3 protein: CASSPGLGIGTDTQYF; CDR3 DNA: TGTGCCAGCAGCCCAGGACTGGGGATTGGCACAGATACGCAGTATTTT
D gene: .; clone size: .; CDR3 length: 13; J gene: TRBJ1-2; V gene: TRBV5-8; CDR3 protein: CASSPNLNYGYTF; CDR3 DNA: TGTGCCAGCAGCCCCAACCTAAACTATGGCTACACCTTC
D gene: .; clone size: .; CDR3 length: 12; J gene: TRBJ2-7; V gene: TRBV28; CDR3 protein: CASSSLSYEQYF; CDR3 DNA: TGTGCCAGCAGTTCACTCTCCTACGAGCAGTACTTC
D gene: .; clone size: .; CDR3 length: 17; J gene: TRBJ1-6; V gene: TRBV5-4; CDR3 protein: CASSLVGASSYNSPLHF; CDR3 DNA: TGTGCCAGCAGCTTGGTGGGAGCAAGCTCCTATAATTCACCCCTCCACTTT
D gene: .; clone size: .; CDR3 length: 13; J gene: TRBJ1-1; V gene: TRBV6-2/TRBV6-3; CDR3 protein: CASSWNRDTEAFF; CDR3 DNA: TGTGCCAGCAGCTGGAACAGGGACACTGAAGCTTTCTTT
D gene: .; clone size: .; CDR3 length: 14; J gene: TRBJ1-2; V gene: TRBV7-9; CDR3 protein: CASSLDGVNYGYTF; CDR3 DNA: TGTGCCAGCAGCTTAGACGGGGTGAACTATGGCTACACCTTC
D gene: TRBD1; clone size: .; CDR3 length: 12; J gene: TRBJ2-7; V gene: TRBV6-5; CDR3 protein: CASKNRGYEQYF; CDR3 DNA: TGTGCCAGCAAGAACAGGGGCTACGAGCAGTACTTC
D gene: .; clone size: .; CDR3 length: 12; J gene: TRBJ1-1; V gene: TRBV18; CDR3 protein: CASSPSRSEAFF; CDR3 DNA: TGTGCCAGCTCACCATCCCGGTCTGAAGCTTTCTTT
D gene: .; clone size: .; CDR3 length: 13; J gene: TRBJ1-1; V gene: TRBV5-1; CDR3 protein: CASSWDKNTEAFF; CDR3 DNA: TGCGCCAGCAGCTGGGACAAGAACACTGAAGCTTTCTTT
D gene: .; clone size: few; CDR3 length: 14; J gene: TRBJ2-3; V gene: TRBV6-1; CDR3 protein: CASSDFSGPDTQYF; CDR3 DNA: TGTGCCAGCAGTGATTTTAGCGGTCCAGATACGCAGTATTTT